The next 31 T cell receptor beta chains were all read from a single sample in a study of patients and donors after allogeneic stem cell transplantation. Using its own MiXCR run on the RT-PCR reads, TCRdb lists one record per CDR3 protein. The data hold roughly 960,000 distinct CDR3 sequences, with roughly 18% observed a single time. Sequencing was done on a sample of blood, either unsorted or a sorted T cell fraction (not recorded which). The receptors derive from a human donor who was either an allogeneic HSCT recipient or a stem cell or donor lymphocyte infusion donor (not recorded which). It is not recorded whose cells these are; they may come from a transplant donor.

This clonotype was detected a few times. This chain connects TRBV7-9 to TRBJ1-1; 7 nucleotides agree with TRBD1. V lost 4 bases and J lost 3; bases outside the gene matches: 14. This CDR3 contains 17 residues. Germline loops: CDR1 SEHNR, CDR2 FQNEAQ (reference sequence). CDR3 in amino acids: CASSSPRRTGAYTEAFF. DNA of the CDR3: TGTGCCAGCAGCTCACCGAGAAGGACAGGCGCCTACACTGAAGCTTTCTTT.

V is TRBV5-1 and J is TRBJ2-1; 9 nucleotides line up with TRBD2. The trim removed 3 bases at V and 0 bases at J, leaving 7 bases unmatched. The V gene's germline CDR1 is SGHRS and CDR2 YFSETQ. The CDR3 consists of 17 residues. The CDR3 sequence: CASSYRTSASSYNEQFF. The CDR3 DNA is TGCGCCAGCAGCTACCGGACTAGCGCAAGCTCCTACAATGAGCAGTTCTTC.

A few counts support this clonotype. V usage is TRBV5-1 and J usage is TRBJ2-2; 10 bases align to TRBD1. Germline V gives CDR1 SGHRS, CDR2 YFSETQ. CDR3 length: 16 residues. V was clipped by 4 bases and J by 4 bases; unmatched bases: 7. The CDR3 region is CASSRDRGPPTGELFF. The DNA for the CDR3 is TGCGCCAGCAGCAGAGACAGGGGGCCCCCCACCGGGGAGCTGTTTTTT.

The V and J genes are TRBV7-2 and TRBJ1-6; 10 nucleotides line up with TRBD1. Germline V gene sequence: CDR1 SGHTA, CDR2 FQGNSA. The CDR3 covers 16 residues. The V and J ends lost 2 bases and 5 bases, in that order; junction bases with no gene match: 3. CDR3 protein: CASSLLGTGDNSPLHF. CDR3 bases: TGTGCCAGCAGCTTACTCGGGACAGGGGATAATTCACCCCTCCACTTT.

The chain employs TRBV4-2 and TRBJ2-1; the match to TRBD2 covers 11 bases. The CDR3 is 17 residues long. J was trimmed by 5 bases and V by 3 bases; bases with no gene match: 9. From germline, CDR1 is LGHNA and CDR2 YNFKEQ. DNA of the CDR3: TGTGCCAGCAGCCAGGCTATAGCGGGAGGGCCGAACAATGAGCAGTTCTTC. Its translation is CASSQAIAGGPNNEQFF.

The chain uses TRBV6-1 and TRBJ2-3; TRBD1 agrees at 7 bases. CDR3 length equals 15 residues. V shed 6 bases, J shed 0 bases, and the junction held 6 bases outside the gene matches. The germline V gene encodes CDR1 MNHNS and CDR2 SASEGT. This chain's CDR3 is CASRLQGTSTDTQYF. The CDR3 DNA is TGTGCCAGCAGGCTACAGGGGACCAGCACAGATACGCAGTATTTT.

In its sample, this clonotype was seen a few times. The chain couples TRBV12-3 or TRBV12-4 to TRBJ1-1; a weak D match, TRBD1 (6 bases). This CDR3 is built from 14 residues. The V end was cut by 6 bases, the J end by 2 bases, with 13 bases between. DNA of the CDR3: TGTGCCAGCAGCTTGAGACAGGTAAACACTGAAGCTTTCTTT. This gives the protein CASSLRQVNTEAFF.

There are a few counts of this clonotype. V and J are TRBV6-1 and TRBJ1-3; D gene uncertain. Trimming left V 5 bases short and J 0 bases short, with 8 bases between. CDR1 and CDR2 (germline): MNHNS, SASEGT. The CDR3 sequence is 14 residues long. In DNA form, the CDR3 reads TGTGCCAGCAGTCCGGTTCTCTCTGGAAACACCATATATTTT. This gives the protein CASSPVLSGNTIYF.

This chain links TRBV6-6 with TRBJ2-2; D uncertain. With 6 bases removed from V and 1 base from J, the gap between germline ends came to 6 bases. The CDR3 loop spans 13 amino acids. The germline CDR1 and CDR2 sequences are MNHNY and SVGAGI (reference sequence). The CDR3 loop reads CASRTKNTGELFF. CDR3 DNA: TGTGCCAGCAGAACAAAGAACACCGGGGAGCTGTTTTTT.

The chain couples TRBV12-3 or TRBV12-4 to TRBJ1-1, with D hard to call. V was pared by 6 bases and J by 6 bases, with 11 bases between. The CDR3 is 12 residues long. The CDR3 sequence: CASSSGPSEAFF. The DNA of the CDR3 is TGTGCCAGCAGCAGCGGGCCATCTGAAGCTTTCTTT.

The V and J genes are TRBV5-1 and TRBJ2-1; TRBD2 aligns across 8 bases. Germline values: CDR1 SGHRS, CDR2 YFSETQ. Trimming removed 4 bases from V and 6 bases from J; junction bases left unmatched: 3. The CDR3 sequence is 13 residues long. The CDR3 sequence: CASSPRGANEQFF. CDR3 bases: TGCGCCAGCAGCCCGCGGGGGGCCAATGAGCAGTTCTTC.

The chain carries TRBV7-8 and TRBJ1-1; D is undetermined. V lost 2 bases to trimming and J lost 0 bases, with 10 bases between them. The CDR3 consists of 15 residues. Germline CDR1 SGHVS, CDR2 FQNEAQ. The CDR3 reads CASSLHASMNTEAFF. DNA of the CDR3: TGTGCCAGCAGCTTACATGCCTCAATGAACACTGAAGCTTTCTTT.

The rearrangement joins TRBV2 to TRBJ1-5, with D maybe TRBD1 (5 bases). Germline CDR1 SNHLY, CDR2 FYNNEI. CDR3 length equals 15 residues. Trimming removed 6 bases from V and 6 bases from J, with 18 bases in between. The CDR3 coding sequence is TGTGCCAGCAGCAGGGAGGGGACTTTTGGTCAGCCCCAGCATTTT. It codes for CASSREGTFGQPQHF.

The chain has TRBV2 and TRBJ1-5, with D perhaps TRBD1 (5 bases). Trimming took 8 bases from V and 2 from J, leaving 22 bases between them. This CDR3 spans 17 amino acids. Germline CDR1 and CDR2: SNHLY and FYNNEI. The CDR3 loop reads CASQPPGALGGNQPQHF. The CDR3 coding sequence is TGTGCCAGCCAACCACCGGGAGCCCTGGGGGGCAATCAGCCCCAGCATTTT.

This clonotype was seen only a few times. CDR3 in amino acids: CASRLRYSGNYEQYF. The CDR3 DNA sequence: TGCGCCAGCAGATTGAGATATAGCGGAAACTACGAGCAGTACTTC. V and J are TRBV5-1 and TRBJ2-7; D perhaps matches TRBD2 (6 bases). CDR1 is SGHRS and CDR2 is YFSETQ in the germline V gene. Trimming shortened V by 5 bases and J by 3 bases, and 18 bases separated the two germline ends. CDR3 size: 15 residues.

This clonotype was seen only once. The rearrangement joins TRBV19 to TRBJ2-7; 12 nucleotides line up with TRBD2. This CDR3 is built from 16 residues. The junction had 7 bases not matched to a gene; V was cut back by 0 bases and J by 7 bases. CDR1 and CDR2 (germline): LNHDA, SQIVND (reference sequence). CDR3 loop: CASSIERLAGVDEQYF. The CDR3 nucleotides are TGTGCCAGTAGTATAGAGAGACTAGCGGGAGTGGATGAGCAGTACTTC.

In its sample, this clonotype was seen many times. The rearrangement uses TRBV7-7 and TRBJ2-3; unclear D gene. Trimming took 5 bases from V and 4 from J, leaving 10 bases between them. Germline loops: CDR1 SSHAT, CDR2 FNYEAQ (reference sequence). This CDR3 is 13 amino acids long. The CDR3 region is CASSPFAADTQYF. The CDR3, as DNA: TGTGCCAGCAGCCCCTTCGCGGCAGATACGCAGTATTTT.

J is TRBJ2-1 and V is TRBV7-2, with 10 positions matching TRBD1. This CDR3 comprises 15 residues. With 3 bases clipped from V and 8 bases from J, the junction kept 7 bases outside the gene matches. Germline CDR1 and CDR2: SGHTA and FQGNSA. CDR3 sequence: CASSFDRGLVYEQFF. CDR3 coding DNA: TGTGCCAGCAGCTTCGACAGGGGGCTTGTGTATGAGCAGTTCTTC.

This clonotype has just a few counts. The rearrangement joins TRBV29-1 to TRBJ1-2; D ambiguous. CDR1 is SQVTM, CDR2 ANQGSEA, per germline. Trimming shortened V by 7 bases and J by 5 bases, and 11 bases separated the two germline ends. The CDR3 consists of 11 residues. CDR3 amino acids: CSARALYGYTF. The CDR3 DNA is TGCAGCGCCCGAGCCCTTTATGGCTACACCTTC.

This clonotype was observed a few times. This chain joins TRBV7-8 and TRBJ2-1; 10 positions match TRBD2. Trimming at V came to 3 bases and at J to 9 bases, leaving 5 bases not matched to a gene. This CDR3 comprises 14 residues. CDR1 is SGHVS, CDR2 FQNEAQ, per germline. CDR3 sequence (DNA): TGTGCCAGCAGCTTCAGCGGGAGGGGTGGTGAGCAGTTCTTC. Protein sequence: CASSFSGRGGEQFF. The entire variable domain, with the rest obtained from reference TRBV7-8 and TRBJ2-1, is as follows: GAGVSQSPRYKVAKRGQDVALRCDPISGHVSLFWYQQALGQGPEFLTYFQNEAQLDKSGLPSDRFFAERPEGSVSTLKIQRTQQEDSAVYLCASSFSGRGGEQFFGPGTRLTVL.

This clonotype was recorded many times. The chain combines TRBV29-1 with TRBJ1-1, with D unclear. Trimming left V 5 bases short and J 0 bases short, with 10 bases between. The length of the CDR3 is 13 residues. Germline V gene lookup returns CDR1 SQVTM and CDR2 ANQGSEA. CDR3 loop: CSVMEQMNTEAFF. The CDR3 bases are TGCAGCGTTATGGAACAGATGAACACTGAAGCTTTCTTT.

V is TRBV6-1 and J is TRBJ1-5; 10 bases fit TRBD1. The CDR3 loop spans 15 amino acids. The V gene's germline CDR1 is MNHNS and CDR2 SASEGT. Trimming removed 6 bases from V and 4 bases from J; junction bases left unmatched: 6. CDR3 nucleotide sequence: TGTGCCAGCAGGGCGACGGGACAGGGGAATCAGCCCCAGCATTTT. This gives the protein CASRATGQGNQPQHF.

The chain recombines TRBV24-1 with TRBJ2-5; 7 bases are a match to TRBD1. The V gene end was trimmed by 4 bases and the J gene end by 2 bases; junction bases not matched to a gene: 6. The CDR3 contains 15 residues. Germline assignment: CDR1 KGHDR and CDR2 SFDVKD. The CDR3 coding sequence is TGTGCCACCAGTGACTTGGGACAGAAACAAGAGACCCAGTACTTC. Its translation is CATSDLGQKQETQYF.

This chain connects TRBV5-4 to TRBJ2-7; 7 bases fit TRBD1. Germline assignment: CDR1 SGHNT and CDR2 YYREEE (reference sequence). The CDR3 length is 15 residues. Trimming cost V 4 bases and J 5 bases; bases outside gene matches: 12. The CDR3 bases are TGTGCCAGCAGCCATCTCCCAGGGACAGTCAACGAGCAGTACTTC. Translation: CASSHLPGTVNEQYF.

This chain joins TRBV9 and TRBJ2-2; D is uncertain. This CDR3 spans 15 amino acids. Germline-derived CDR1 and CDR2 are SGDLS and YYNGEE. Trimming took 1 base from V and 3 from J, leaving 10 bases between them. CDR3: CASSVRMSDTGELFF. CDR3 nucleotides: TGTGCCAGCAGCGTACGGATGTCGGACACCGGGGAGCTGTTTTTT.

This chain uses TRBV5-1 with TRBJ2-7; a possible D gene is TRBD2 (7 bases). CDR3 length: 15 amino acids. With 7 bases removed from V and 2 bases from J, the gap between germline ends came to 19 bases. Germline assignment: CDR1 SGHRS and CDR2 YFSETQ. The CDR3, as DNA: TGCGCCAGCGCATTTGGGGGGGCTTTCACCTACGAGCAGTACTTC. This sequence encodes CASAFGGAFTYEQYF.

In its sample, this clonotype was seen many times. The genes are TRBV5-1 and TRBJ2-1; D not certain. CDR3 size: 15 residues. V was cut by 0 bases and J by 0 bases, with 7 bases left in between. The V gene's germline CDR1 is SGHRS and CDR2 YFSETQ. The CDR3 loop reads CASSLEGPSYNEQFF. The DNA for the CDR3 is TGCGCCAGCAGCTTGGAAGGGCCCTCCTACAATGAGCAGTTCTTC.

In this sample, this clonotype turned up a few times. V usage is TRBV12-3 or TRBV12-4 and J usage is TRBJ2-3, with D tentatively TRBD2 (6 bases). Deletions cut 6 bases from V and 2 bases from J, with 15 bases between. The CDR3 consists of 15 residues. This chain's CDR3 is CASSPARGLTDTQYF. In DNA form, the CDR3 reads TGTGCCAGCAGCCCCGCGCGGGGACTCACAGATACGCAGTATTTT.

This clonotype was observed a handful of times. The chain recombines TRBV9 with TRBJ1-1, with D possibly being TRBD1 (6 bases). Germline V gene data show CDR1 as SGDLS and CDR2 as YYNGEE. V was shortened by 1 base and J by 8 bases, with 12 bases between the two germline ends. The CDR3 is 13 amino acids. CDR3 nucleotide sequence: TGTGCCAGCAGCGTAACAGGGCGAGCGGAAGCTTTCTTT. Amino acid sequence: CASSVTGRAEAFF.

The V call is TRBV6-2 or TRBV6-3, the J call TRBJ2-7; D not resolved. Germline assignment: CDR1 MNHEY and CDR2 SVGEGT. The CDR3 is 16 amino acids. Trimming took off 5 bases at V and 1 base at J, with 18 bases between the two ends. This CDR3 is CASSGFMETESYEQYF. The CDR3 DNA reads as TGTGCCAGCAGTGGGTTCATGGAAACCGAATCCTACGAGCAGTACTTC.

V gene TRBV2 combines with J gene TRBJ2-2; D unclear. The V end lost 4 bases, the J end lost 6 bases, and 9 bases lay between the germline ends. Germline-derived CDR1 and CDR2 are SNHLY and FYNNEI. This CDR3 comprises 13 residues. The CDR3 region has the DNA TGTGCCAGCAGTGTTGGCGGCCCCGGGGAGCTGTTTTTT. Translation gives CASSVGGPGELFF.